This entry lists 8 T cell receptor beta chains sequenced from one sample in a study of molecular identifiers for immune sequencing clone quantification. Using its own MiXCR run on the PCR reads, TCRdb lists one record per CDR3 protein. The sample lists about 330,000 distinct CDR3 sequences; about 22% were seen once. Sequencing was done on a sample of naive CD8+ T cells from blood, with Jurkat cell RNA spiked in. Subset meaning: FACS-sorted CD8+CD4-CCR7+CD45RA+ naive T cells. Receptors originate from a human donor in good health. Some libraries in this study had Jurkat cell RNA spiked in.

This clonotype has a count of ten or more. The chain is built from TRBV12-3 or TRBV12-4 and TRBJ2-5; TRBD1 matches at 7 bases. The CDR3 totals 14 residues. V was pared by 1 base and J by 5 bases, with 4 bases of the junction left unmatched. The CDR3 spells CASSLVGGSETQYF. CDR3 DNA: TGTGCCAGCAGTTTAGTAGGGGGCAGTGAGACCCAGTACTTC.

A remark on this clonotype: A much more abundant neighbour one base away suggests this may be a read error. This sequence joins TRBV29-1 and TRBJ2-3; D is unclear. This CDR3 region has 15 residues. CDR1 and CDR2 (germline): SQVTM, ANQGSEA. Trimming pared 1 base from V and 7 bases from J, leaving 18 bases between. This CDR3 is CSVEGAPLSENTQYF. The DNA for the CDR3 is TGCAGCGTTGAAGGGGCGCCATTATCAGAAAATACGCAGTATTTT.

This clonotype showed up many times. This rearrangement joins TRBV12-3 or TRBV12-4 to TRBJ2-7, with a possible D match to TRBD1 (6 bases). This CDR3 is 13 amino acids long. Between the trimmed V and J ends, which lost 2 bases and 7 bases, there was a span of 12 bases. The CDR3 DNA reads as TGTGCCAGCAGTTTAACAGGGACGGGGGAGCAGTACTTC. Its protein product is CASSLTGTGEQYF.

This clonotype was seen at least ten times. The CDR3 coding sequence is TGTGCCAGCAGCTTAAGTTCCCGCTCCTACAATGAGCAGTTCTTC. It is translated as CASSLSSRSYNEQFF. The V and J genes are TRBV7-9 and TRBJ2-1; D remains unclear. CDR1 and CDR2 (germline): SEHNR, FQNEAQ (reference sequence). Trimming took off 2 bases at V and 0 bases at J, with 8 bases between the two ends. The CDR3 is 15 residues long.

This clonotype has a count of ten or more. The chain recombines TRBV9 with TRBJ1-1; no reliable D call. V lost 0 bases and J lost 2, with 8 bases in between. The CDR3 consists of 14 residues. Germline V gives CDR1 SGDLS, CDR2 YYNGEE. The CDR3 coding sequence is TGTGCCAGCAGCGTAGAGGGCAGAAACACTGAAGCTTTCTTT. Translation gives CASSVEGRNTEAFF.

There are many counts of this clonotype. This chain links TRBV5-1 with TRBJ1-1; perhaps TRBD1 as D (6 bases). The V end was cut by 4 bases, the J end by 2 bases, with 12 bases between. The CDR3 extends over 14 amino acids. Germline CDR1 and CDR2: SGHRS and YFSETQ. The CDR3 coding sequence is TGCGCCAGCAGCGAAACAGGGACAAACACTGAAGCTTTCTTT. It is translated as CASSETGTNTEAFF. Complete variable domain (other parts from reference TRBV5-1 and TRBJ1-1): KAGVTQTPRYLIKTRGQQVTLSCSPISGHRSVSWYQQTPGQGLQFLFEYFSETQRNKGNFPGRFSGRQFSNSRSEMNVSTLELGDSALYLCASSETGTNTEAFFGQGTRLTVV.

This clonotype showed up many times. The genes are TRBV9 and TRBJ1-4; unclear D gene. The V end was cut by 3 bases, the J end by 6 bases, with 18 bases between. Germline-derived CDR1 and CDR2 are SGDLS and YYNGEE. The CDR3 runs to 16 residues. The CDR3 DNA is TGTGCCAGCAGCGGGGAGGGATCCCCCAGAGATGAAAAACTGTTTTTT. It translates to CASSGEGSPRDEKLFF.

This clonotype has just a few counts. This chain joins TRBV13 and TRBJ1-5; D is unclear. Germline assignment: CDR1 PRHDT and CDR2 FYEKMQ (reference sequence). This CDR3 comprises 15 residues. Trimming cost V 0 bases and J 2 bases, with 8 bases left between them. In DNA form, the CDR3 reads TGTGCCAGCAGCTTAGGCCCCCGGGGCAATCAGCCCCAGCATTTT. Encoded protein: CASSLGPRGNQPQHF.